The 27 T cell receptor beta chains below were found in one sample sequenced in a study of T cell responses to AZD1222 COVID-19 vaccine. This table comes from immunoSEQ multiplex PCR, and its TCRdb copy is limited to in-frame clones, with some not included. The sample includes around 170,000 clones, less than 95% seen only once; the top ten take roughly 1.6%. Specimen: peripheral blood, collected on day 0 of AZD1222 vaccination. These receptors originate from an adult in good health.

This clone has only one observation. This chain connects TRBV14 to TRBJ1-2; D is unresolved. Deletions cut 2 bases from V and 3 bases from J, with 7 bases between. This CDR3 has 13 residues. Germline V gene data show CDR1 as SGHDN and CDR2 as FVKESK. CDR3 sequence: CASSQKRDYGYTF. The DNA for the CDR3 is TGTGCCAGCAGCCAAAAAAGGGACTATGGCTACACCTTC.

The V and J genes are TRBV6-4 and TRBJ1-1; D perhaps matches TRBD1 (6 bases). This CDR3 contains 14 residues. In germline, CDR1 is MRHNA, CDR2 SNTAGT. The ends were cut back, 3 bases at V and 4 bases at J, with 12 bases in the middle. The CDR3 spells CASSDSPTGTEAFF. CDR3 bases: TGTGCCAGCAGTGATTCCCCGACAGGCACTGAAGCTTTCTTT.

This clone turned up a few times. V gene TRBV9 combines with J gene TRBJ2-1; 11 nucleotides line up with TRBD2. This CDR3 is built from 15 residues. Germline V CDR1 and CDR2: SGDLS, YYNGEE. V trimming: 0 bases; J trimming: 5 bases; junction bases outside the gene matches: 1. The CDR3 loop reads CASSVGLAGNNEQFF. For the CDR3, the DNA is TGTGCCAGCAGCGTAGGACTAGCGGGGAACAATGAGCAGTTCTTC. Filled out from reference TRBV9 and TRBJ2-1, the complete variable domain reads DSGVTQTPKHLITATGQRVTLRCSPRSGDLSVYWYQQSLDQGLQFLIQYYNGEERAKGNILERFSAQQFPDLHSELNLSSLELGDSALYFCASSVGLAGNNEQFFGPGTRLTVL.

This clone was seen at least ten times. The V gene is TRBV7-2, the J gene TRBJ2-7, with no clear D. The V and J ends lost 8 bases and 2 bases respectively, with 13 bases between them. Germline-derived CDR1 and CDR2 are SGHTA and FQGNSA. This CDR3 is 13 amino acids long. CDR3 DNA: TGTGCCAGCTTGGAGACAAACACCTACGAGCAGTACTTC. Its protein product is CASLETNTYEQYF.

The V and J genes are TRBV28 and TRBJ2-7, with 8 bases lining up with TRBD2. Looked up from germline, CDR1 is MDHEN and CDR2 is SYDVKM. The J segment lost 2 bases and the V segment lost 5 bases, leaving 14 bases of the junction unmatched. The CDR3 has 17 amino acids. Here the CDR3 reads CASSRLPREGPAYEQYF. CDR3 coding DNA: TGTGCCAGCAGTCGCTTACCCCGGGAGGGCCCCGCCTACGAGCAGTACTTC.

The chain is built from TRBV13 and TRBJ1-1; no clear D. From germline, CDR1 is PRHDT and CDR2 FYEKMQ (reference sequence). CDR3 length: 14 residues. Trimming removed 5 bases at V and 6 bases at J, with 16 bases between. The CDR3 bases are TGTGCCAGCAGCGCGTTCCGACCCATCTCTGAAGCTTTCTTT. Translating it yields CASSAFRPISEAFF.

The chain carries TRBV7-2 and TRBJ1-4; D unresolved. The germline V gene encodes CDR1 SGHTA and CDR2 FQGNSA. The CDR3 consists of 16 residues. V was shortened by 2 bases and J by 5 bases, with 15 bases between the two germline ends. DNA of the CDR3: TGTGCCAGCAGCTTAAGGGAGCACAACCCAAATGAAAAACTGTTTTTT. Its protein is CASSLREHNPNEKLFF.

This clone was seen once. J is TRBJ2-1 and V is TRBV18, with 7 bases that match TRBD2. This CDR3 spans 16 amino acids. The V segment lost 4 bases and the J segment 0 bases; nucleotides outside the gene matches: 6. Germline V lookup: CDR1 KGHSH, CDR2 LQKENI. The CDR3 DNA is TGTGCCAGCTCACGGGAGGGGCGAAGCTCCTACAATGAGCAGTTCTTC. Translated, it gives CASSREGRSSYNEQFF.

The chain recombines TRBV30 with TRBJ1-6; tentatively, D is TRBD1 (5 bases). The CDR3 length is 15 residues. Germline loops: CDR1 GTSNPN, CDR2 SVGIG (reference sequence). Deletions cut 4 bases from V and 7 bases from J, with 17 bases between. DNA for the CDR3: TGTGCCTGGACCCAAACGGGACGACGGAATTCACCCCTCCACTTT. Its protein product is CAWTQTGRRNSPLHF. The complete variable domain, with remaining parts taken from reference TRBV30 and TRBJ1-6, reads SQTIHQWPATLVQPVGSPLSLECTVEGTSNPNLYWYRQAAGRGLQLLFYSVGIGQISSEVPQNLSASRPQDRQFILSSKKLLLSDSGFYLCAWTQTGRRNSPLHFGNGTRLTVT.

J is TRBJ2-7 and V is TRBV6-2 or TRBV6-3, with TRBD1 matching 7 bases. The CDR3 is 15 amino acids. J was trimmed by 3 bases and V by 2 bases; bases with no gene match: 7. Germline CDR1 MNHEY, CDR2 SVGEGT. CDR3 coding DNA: TGTGCCAGCAGTTACGGGGGACAGAAAATCTACGAGCAGTACTTC. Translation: CASSYGGQKIYEQYF.

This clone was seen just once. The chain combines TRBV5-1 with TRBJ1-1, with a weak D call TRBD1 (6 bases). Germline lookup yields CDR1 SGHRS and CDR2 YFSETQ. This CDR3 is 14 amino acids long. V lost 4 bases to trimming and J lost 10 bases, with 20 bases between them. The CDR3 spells CASSLAVGGSGAFF. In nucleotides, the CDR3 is TGCGCCAGCAGCCTGGCGGTAGGGGGGTCAGGAGCTTTCTTT.

CDR3 sequence reads: CASSTQTGGTDTQYF. The CDR3 DNA sequence: TGTGCCAGCAGCACGCAGACAGGGGGGACAGATACGCAGTATTTT. The chain combines TRBV28 with TRBJ2-3; 9 nucleotides line up with TRBD1. Per germline, CDR1 MDHEN and CDR2 SYDVKM. The ends lost 6 bases at V and 3 bases at J; junction bases unmatched: 7. This CDR3 comprises 15 residues.

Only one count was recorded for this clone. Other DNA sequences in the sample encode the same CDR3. The CDR3, as DNA: TGTGCCAGCAGCCCGAGGACAGGTCTTAATGAAAAACTGTTTTTT. Its translation is CASSPRTGLNEKLFF. The gene calls are TRBV7-2 and TRBJ1-4; 7 nucleotides align to TRBD1. Losses at the gene ends were 5 bases for V and 4 bases for J; bases not matched to a gene: 7. Per germline, CDR1 SGHTA and CDR2 FQGNSA. The CDR3 consists of 15 residues.

Here the CDR3 reads CASSQDWSPGVGEQYF. In DNA form, the CDR3 reads TGCGCCAGCAGCCAAGACTGGTCTCCTGGGGTCGGCGAGCAGTACTTC. V and J are TRBV4-3 and TRBJ2-7; D not resolved. The CDR3 has 16 amino acids. Trimming took off 0 bases at V and 6 bases at J, with 18 bases between the two ends. Germline lookup yields CDR1 LGHNA and CDR2 YSLEER.

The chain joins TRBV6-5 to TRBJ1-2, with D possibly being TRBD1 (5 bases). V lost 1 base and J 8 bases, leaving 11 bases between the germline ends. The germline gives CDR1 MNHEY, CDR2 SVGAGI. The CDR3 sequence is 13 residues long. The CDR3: CASSYFQGRGYTF. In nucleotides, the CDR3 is TGTGCCAGCAGTTACTTCCAGGGACGGGGCTACACCTTC.

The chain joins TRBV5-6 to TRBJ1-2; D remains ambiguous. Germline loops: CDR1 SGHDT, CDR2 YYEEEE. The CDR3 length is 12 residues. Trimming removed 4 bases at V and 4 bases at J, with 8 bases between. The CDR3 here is CASSLVAYGYTF. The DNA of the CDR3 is TGTGCCAGCAGCCTGGTAGCCTATGGCTACACCTTC.

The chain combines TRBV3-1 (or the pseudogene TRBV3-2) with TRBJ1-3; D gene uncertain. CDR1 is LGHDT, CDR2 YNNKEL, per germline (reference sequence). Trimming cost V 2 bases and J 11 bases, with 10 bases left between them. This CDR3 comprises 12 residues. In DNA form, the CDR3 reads TGTGCCAGCAGCCAATCCGCCACCGCCATATATTTT. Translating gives CASSQSATAIYF.

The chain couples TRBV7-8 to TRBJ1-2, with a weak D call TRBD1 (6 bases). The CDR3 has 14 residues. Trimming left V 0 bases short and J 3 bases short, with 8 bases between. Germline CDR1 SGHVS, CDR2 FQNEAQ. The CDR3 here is CASSLAQGHYGYTF. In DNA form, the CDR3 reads TGTGCCAGCAGCTTAGCACAGGGACACTATGGCTACACCTTC.

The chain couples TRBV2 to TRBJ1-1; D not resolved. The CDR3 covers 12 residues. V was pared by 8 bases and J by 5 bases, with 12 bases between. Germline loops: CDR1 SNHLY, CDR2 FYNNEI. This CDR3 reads CASGPSRTEAFF. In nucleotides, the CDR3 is TGTGCCAGCGGTCCTAGTCGGACTGAAGCTTTCTTT.

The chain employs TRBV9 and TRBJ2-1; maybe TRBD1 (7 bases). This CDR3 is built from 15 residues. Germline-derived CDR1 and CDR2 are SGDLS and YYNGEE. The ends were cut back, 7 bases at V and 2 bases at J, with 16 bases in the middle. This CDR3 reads CASALGGQPYNEQFF. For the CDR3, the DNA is TGTGCCAGCGCCCTGGGGGGACAGCCCTACAATGAGCAGTTCTTC.

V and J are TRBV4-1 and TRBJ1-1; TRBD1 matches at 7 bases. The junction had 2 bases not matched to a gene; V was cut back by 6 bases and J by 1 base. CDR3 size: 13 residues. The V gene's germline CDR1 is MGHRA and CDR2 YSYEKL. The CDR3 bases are TGCGCCAGCAGGGGACAGAAGAACACTGAAGCTTTCTTT. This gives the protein CASRGQKNTEAFF.

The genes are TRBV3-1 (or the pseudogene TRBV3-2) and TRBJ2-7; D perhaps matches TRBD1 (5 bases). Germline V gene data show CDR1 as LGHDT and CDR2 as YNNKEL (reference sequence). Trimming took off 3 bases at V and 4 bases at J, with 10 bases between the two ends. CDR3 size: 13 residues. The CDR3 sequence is CASSHYQGYEQYF. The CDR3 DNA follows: TGTGCCAGCAGCCATTACCAGGGATACGAGCAGTACTTC.

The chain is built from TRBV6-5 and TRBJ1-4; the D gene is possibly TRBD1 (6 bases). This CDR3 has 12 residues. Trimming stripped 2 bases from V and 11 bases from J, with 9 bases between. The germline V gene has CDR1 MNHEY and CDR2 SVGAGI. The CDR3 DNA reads TGTGCCAGCAGTTACGGAAGGGGGAAACTGTTTTTT. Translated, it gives CASSYGRGKLFF.

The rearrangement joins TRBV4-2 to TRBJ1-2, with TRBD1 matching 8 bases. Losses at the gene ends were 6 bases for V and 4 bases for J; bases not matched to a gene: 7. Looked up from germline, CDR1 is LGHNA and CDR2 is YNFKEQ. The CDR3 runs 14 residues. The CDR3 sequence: CASRSWTGPYGYTF. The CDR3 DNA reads TGTGCCAGCAGGAGCTGGACAGGGCCCTATGGCTACACCTTC.

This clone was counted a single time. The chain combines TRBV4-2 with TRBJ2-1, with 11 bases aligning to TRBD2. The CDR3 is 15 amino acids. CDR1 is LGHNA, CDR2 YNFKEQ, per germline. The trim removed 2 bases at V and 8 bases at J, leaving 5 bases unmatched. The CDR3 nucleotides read TGTGCCAGCAGCCAACCTAGCGGGGGGACGCATGAGCAGTTCTTC. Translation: CASSQPSGGTHEQFF.

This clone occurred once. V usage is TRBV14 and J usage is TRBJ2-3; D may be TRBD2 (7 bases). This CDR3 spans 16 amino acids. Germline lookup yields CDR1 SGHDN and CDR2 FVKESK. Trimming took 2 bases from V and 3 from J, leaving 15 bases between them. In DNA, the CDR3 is TGTGCCAGCAGCCAAAAGGGGGGGCTCCTGACAGATACGCAGTATTTT. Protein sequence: CASSQKGGLLTDTQYF.

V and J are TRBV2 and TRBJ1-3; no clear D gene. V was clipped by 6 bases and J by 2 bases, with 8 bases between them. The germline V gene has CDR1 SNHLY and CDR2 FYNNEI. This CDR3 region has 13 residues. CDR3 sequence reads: CASRTGPGNTIYF. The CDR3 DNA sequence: TGTGCCAGCAGAACCGGGCCTGGAAACACCATATATTTT.